Listed below are T cell receptor beta chains from one sample, sequenced in a study of CD8 T cells in ankylosing spondylitis. TCRdb redid the calling of the 5' RACE reads with MiXCR, one entry per CDR3 protein. The sample lists some 250,000 distinct CDR3 sequences; about 24% were seen once. Sequencing input: blood, either unsorted or a sorted T cell fraction (not recorded which). The receptor source for this set is a male donor with ankylosing spondylitis or in good health (not recorded which). CDR3s include the opening cysteine and the closing phenylalanine or tryptophan. The D gene is left open where the match is weak. Not every row has a clone size; where given, it reads once, few, many or a size class.

>TRBV11-2|TRBD2|.|TRBJ2-1
CASSALSSGGVPREQFF
TGTGCCAGCAGCGCCCTGTCTAGCGGGGGGGTCCCGAGGGAGCAGTTCTTC
>TRBV20-1|TRBD2|many|TRBJ2-1
CSALLGDYFNEQFF
TGCAGTGCCTTGTTAGGGGACTACTTCAATGAGCAGTTCTTC
>TRBV10-1|.|.|TRBJ2-2
CASTEVVGGELFF
TGCGCCAGCACCGAGGTTGTTGGCGGGGAGCTGTTTTTT
>TRBV3-1|TRBD2|.|TRBJ2-1
CASSFGRGGVNEQFF
TGTGCCAGCAGCTTCGGGCGGGGGGGCGTGAATGAGCAGTTCTTC
>TRBV12-3/TRBV12-4|TRBD1|many|TRBJ2-7
CASSLKGQVSEQYF
TGTGCCAGCAGTTTAAAGGGACAGGTGTCCGAGCAGTACTTC
>TRBV5-1|TRBD2|many|TRBJ2-3
CASSRTSGGAADTQYF
TGCGCCAGCAGCCGAACTAGCGGGGGGGCCGCGGATACGCAGTATTTT
>TRBV24-1|TRBD1|.|TRBJ2-7
CATSDPGQPYEQYF
TGTGCCACCAGTGACCCGGGACAGCCCTACGAGCAGTACTTC
>TRBV3-1|.|many|TRBJ1-2
CASSQPTLDGYTF
TGTGCCAGCAGCCAACCCACACTTGATGGCTACACCTTC
>TRBV20-1|TRBD1|.|TRBJ2-3
CSAYRDRGTDTQYF
TGCAGTGCTTACCGGGACAGGGGGACAGATACGCAGTATTTT
>TRBV20-1|TRBD1|.|TRBJ2-7
CSAPIQGAYEQYF
TGCAGTGCTCCCATACAGGGGGCCTACGAGCAGTACTTC
>TRBV24-1|TRBD1|.|TRBJ2-5
CATSDPTGTGGMETQYF
TGTGCCACCAGTGATCCGACCGGGACAGGGGGCATGGAGACCCAGTACTTC
>TRBV20-1|TRBD2|.|TRBJ2-7
CSASLAERSYEQYF
TGCAGTGCTAGCCTAGCGGAGCGTTCCTACGAGCAGTACTTC
>TRBV10-3|TRBD1|.|TRBJ2-1
CAISERAGGHNEQFF
TGTGCCATCAGCGAGCGGGCAGGGGGCCACAATGAGCAGTTCTTC
>TRBV12-3/TRBV12-4|TRBD1|many|TRBJ2-5
CASSPDRRETQYF
TGTGCCAGCAGCCCGGACAGGCGGGAGACCCAGTACTTC
>TRBV7-6|.|few|TRBJ2-7
CASSNGLGSYEQYF
TGTGCCAGCAGCAACGGCTTGGGGTCCTACGAGCAGTACTTC
>TRBV12-3/TRBV12-4|TRBD1|.|TRBJ2-7
CASSETGGIEQYF
TGTGCCAGCTCAGAAACAGGGGGCATCGAGCAGTACTTC
>TRBV12-3/TRBV12-4|.|.|TRBJ2-2
CASSLSRGLGGELFF
TGTGCCAGCAGTTTATCCAGGGGATTAGGCGGGGAGCTGTTTTTT
>TRBV5-1|TRBD2|.|TRBJ2-1
CASSMGGRSSYNEQFF
TGCGCCAGCAGCATGGGGGGGAGGAGCTCCTACAATGAGCAGTTCTTC
>TRBV20-1|.|few|TRBJ1-6
CSTFLSSYNSPLHF
TGCAGCACCTTCTTAAGCTCCTATAATTCACCCCTCCACTTT
>TRBV20-1|.|many|TRBJ2-2
CSALLQGSTGELFF
TGCAGTGCCTTGCTGCAGGGCTCCACCGGGGAGCTGTTTTTT
>TRBV12-3/TRBV12-4|TRBD2|many|TRBJ2-1
CASSLFGGGAGNEQFF
TGTGCCAGCAGTTTATTTGGCGGGGGGGCGGGGAATGAGCAGTTCTTC
>TRBV20-1|TRBD2|.|TRBJ2-3
CSARVGLAGARLTDTQYF
TGCAGTGCTAGAGTGGGTCTAGCGGGGGCCCGATTAACAGATACGCAGTATTTT
>TRBV12-3/TRBV12-4|TRBD1|.|TRBJ1-6
CASSPRQGGSPLHF
TGTGCCAGCAGTCCTAGACAGGGAGGTTCACCCCTCCACTTT
>TRBV7-9|.|few|TRBJ1-4
CASSDTAVATNEKLFF
TGTGCCAGCAGCGACACAGCGGTTGCAACTAATGAAAAACTGTTTTTT
>TRBV20-1|TRBD2|.|TRBJ2-7
CSARTSGGNYEQYF
TGCAGTGCTAGGACTAGCGGGGGGAACTACGAGCAGTACTTC
>TRBV20-1|.|many|TRBJ2-7
CSAWDGPYEQYF
TGCAGTGCTTGGGACGGACCCTACGAGCAGTACTTC
>TRBV12-3/TRBV12-4|.|.|TRBJ2-3
CATLSLSSTDTQYF
TGTGCCACCCTGAGCTTATCAAGCACAGATACGCAGTATTTT
>TRBV24-1|TRBD1|.|TRBJ2-7
CATRGTGGEQYF
TGTGCCACCAGGGGGACAGGGGGCGAGCAGTACTTC
>TRBV12-3/TRBV12-4|.|many|TRBJ1-2
CASSSTMDRGGYTF
TGTGCCAGCAGTTCCACCATGGACAGAGGAGGCTACACCTTC
>TRBV7-6|.|few|TRBJ2-7
CASSLGGSWEQYF
TGTGCCAGCAGCTTGGGGGGAAGTTGGGAGCAGTACTTC
>TRBV28|TRBD1|.|TRBJ2-7
CASSSGRGQGYEQYF
TGTGCCAGCAGTTCGGGCAGGGGACAGGGCTACGAGCAGTACTTC
>TRBV30|.|many|TRBJ1-3
CAWSVGGTRGNTIYF
TGTGCCTGGAGTGTAGGAGGGACCAGGGGAAACACCATATATTTT
>TRBV20-1|.|few|TRBJ2-1
CSARDQARSYNEQFF
TGCAGTGCTAGAGACCAGGCCCGGTCCTACAATGAGCAGTTCTTC
>TRBV29-1|.|few|TRBJ2-5
CSVLSFQVETQYF
TGCAGCGTTCTGTCTTTCCAGGTGGAGACCCAGTACTTC
>TRBV12-3/TRBV12-4|.|many|TRBJ1-2
CASSPRQTYGYTF
TGTGCCAGCAGTCCCCGACAGACCTATGGCTACACCTTC
>TRBV12-3/TRBV12-4|TRBD2|many|TRBJ2-2
CASSLFGPSGAGELFF
TGTGCCAGCAGTTTATTCGGGCCTAGCGGGGCCGGGGAGCTGTTTTTT
>TRBV20-1|.|.|TRBJ2-3
CSARFGPSTDTQYF
TGCAGTGCTAGGTTTGGACCCAGCACAGATACGCAGTATTTT
>TRBV20-1|TRBD2|few|TRBJ2-3
CSARPLWRGGSTSTDTQYF
TGCAGTGCTAGACCTCTTTGGCGGGGGGGAAGTACTAGCACAGATACGCAGTATTTT
>TRBV20-1|.|few|TRBJ2-2
CSAREGGTGELFF
TGCAGTGCTAGAGAGGGGGGCACCGGGGAGCTGTTTTTT
>TRBV20-1|TRBD2|few|TRBJ2-5
CRASPGLIQETQYF
TGCAGGGCTTCCCCGGGACTAATCCAAGAGACCCAGTACTTC
>TRBV18|.|few|TRBJ2-7
CASSPRAYEQYF
TGTGCCAGCTCACCTCGGGCCTACGAGCAGTACTTC
>TRBV29-1|.|many|TRBJ2-2
CSVEDFGGANTGELFF
TGCAGCGTTGAAGATTTTGGGGGAGCGAACACCGGGGAGCTGTTTTTT
>TRBV2|.|.|TRBJ2-1
CASDRQSSYNEQFF
TGTGCCAGTGACAGGCAGAGCTCCTACAATGAGCAGTTCTTC
>TRBV20-1|TRBD2|few|TRBJ2-3
CSATHDGTSEGTDTQYF
TGCAGTGCTACACACGATGGGACTAGCGAAGGCACAGATACGCAGTATTTT
>TRBV6-1|TRBD1|many|TRBJ2-3
CASSRTGGRDTQYF
TGTGCCAGCAGCCGGACAGGGGGTCGGGATACGCAGTATTTT
>TRBV30|TRBD1|many|TRBJ2-3
CAWSVSGGGTDTQYF
TGTGCCTGGAGTGTATCAGGGGGTGGCACAGATACGCAGTATTTT
>TRBV9|.|.|TRBJ1-1
CASSVDEAAVAFF
TGTGCCAGCAGCGTAGATGAGGCGGCGGTGGCTTTCTTT
>TRBV12-3/TRBV12-4|TRBD1|many|TRBJ2-7
CASRWGQSPYEQYF
TGTGCCAGCAGGTGGGGACAGTCCCCATACGAGCAGTACTTC
>TRBV6-1|.|.|TRBJ2-6
CASSTLPVAGANVLTF
TGTGCCAGCAGTACCCTCCCGGTCGCTGGGGCCAACGTCCTGACTTTC
>TRBV4-2|.|.|TRBJ2-3
CASSQGASTDTQYF
TGTGCCAGCAGCCAAGGGGCCAGCACAGATACGCAGTATTTT
>TRBV20-1|.|many|TRBJ1-1
CSARRGLMNTEAFF
TGCAGTGCTAGACGGGGACTAATGAACACTGAAGCTTTCTTT
>TRBV6-6|TRBD1|few|TRBJ2-5
CASSLTGEETQYF
TGTGCCAGCAGTCTCACAGGGGAGGAGACCCAGTACTTC
>TRBV28|.|.|TRBJ2-7
CASSSPTAYYEQYF
TGTGCCAGCAGTTCGCCGACAGCCTACTACGAGCAGTACTTC
>TRBV7-9|TRBD1|many|TRBJ1-4
CASSLDRGTNEKLFF
TGTGCCAGCAGCTTGGACAGGGGAACTAATGAAAAACTGTTTTTT
>TRBV4-1|.|few|TRBJ1-1
CASSQDRGGNTEAFF
TGCGCCAGCAGCCAAGATAGGGGCGGGAACACTGAAGCTTTCTTT